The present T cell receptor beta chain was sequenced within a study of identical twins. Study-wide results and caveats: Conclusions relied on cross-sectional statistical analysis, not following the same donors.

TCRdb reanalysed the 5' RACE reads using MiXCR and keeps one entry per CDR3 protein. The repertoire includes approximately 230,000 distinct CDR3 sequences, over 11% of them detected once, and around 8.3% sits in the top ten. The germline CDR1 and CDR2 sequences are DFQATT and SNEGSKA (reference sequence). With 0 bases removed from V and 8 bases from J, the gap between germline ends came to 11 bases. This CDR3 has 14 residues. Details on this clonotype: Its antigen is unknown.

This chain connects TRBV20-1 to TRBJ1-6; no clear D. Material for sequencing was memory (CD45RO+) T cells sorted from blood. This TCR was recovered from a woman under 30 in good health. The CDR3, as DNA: TGCAGTGCTAGAGACGGGATCGGGGATTCACCCCTCCACTTT. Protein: CSARDGIGDSPLHF.